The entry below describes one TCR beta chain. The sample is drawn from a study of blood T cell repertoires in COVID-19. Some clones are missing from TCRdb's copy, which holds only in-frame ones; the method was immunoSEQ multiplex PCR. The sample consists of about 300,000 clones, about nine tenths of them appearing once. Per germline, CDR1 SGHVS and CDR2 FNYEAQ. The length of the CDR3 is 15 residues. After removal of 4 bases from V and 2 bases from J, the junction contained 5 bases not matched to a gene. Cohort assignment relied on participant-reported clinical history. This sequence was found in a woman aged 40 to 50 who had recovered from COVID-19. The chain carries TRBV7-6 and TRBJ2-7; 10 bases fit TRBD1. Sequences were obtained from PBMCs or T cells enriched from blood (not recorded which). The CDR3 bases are TGTGCCAGCAGCTCCGGGACAGGGGAGCCCTACGAGCAGTACTTC. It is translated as CASSSGTGEPYEQYF.